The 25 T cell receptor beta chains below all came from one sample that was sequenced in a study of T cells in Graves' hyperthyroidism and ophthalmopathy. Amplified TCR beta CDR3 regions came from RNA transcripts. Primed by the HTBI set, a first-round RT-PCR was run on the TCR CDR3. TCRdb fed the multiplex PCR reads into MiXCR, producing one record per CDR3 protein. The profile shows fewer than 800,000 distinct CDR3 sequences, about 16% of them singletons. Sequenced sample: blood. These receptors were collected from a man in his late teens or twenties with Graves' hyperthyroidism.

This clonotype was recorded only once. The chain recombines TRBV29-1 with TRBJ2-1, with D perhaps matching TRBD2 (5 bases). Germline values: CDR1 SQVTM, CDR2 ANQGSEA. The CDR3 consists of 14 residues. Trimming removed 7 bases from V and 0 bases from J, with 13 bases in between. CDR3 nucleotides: TGCAGCGCCCCGGGGAGCGGCTCCTACAATGAGCAGTTCTTC. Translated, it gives CSAPGSGSYNEQFF.

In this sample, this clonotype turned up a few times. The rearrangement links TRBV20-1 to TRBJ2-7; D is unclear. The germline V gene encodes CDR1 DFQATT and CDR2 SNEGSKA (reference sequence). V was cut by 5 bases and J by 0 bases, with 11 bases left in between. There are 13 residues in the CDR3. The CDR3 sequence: CSAFSPSSYEQYF. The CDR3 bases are TGCAGTGCTTTCTCCCCAAGCTCCTACGAGCAGTACTTC.

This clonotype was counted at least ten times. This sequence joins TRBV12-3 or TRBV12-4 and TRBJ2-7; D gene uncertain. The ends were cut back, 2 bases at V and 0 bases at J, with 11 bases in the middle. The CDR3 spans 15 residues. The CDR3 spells CASSLKQGSSYEQYF. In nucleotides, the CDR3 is TGTGCCAGCAGTTTAAAACAAGGTTCCTCCTACGAGCAGTACTTC.

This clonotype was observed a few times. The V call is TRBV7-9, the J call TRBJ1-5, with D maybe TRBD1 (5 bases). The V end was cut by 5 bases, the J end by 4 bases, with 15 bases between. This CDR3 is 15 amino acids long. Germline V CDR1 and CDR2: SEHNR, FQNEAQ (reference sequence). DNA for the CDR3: TGTGCCAGCAGCCCCCCTCGACAGACAAATCAGCCCCAGCATTTT. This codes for CASSPPRQTNQPQHF.

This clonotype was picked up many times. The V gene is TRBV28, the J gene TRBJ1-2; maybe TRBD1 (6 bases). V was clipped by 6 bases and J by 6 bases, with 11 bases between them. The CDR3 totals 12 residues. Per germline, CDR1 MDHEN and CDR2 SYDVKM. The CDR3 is CASRGQGHGYTF. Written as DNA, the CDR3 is TGTGCCAGCAGGGGGCAGGGGCATGGCTACACCTTC.

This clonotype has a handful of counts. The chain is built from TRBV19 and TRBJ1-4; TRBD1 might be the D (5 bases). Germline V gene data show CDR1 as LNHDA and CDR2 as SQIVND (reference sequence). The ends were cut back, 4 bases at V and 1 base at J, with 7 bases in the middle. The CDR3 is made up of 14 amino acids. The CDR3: CASSNQGTNEKLFF. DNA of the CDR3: TGTGCCAGTAGTAACCAGGGAACTAATGAAAAACTGTTTTTT.

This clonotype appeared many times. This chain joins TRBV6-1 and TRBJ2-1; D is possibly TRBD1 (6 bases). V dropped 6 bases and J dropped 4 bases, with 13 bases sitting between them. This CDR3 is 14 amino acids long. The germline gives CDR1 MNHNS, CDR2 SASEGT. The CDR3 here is CASRRTVNYNEQFF. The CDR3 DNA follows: TGTGCCAGCAGGAGGACAGTGAATTACAATGAGCAGTTCTTC.

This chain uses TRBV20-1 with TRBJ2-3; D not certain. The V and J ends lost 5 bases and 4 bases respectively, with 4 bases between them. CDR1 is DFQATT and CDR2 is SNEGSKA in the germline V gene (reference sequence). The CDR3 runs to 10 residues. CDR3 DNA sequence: TGCAGTGCTTACCCAGATACGCAGTATTTT. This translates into CSAYPDTQYF.

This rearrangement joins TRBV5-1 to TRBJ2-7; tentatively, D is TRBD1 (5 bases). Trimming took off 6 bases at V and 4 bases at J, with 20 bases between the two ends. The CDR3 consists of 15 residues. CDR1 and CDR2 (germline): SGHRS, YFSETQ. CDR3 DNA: TGCGCCAGCAAAACCAGGGTGGGAATCGGTTACGAGCAGTACTTC. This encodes CASKTRVGIGYEQYF.

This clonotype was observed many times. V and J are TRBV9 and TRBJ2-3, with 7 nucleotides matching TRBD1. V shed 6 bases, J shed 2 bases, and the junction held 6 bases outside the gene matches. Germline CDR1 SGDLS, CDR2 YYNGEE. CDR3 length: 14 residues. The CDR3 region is CASTMGQITDTQYF. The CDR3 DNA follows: TGTGCCAGCACCATGGGACAGATCACAGATACGCAGTATTTT. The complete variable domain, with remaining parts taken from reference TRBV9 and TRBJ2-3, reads DSGVTQTPKHLITATGQRVTLRCSPRSGDLSVYWYQQSLDQGLQFLIQYYNGEERAKGNILERFSAQQFPDLHSELNLSSLELGDSALYFCASTMGQITDTQYFGPGTRLTVL.

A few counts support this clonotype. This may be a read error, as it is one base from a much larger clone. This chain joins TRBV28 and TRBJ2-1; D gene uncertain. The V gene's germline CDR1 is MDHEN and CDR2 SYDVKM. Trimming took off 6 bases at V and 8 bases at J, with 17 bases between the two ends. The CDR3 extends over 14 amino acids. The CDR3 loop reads CASSPSVGDDEQFF. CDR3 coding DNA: TGTGCCAGCAGCCCGTCCGTGGGTGATGATGAGCAGTTCTTC.

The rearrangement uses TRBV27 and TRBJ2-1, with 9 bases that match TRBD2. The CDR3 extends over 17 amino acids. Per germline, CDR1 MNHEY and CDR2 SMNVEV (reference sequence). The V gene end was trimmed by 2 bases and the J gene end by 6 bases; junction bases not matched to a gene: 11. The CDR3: CASSLLTAGTSRNEQFF. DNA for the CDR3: TGTGCCAGCAGTTTACTCACCGCCGGGACTAGCCGCAATGAGCAGTTCTTC.

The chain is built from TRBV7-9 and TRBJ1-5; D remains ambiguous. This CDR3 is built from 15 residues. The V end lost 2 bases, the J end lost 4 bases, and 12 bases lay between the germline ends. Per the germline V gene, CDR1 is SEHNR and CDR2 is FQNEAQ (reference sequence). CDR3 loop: CASSLSGSQNQPQHF. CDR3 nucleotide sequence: TGTGCCAGCAGCTTATCGGGGAGCCAAAATCAGCCCCAGCATTTT.

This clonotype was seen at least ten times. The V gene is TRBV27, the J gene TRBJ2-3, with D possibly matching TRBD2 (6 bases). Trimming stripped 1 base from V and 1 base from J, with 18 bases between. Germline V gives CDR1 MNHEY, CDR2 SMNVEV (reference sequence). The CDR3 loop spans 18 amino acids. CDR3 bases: TGTGCCAGCAGTTTATTCGGGAGCACATACCTGGGCACAGATACGCAGTATTTT. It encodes CASSLFGSTYLGTDTQYF.

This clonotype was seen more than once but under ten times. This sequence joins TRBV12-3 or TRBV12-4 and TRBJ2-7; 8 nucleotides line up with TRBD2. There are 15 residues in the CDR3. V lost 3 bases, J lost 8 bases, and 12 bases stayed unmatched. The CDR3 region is CASSFQGSGTQKQYF. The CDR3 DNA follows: TGTGCCAGCAGTTTCCAGGGTAGCGGGACACAAAAGCAGTACTTC.

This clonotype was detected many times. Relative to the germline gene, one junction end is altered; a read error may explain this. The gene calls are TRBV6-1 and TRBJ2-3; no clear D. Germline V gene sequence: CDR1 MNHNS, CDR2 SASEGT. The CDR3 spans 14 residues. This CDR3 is CASKTGLAADTQYF. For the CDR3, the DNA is TGTGCCAGCAAGACGGGCTTGGCGGCCGATACACAGTATTTT.

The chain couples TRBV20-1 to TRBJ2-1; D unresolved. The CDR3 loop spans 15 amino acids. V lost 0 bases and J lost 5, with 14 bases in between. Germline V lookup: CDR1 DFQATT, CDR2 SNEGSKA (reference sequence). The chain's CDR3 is CSARDHRNYHNEQFF. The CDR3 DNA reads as TGCAGTGCTAGAGATCATAGGAACTATCACAATGAGCAGTTCTTC.

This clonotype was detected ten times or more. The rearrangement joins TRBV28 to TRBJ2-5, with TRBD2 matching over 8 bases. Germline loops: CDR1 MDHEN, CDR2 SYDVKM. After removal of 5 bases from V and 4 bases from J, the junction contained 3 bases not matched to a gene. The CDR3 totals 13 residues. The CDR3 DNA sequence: TGTGCCAGCAGTAGGACTAGCCCAGAGACCCAGTACTTC. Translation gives CASSRTSPETQYF.

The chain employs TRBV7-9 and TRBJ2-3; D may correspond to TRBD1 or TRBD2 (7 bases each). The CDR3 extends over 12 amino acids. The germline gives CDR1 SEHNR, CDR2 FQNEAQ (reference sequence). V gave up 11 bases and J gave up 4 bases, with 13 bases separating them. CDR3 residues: CASRGGSDTQYF. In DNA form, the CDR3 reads TGTGCCTCCAGGGGGGGATCAGATACGCAGTATTTT.

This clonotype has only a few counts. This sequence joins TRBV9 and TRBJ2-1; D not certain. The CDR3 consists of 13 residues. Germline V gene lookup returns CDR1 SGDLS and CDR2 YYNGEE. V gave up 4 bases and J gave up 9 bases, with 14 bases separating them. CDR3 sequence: CASSLSGPSEQFF. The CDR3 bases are TGTGCCAGCAGCCTCTCCGGGCCCAGTGAGCAGTTCTTC. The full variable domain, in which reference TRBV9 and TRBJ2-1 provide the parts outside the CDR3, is DSGVTQTPKHLITATGQRVTLRCSPRSGDLSVYWYQQSLDQGLQFLIQYYNGEERAKGNILERFSAQQFPDLHSELNLSSLELGDSALYFCASSLSGPSEQFFGPGTRLTVL.

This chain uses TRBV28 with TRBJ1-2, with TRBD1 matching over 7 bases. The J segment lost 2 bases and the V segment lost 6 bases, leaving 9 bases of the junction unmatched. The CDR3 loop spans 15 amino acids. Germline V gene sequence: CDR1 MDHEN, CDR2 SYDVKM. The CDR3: CASSLPGQLNYGYTF. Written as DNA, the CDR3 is TGTGCCAGCAGCCTCCCGGGACAGTTAAACTATGGCTACACCTTC.

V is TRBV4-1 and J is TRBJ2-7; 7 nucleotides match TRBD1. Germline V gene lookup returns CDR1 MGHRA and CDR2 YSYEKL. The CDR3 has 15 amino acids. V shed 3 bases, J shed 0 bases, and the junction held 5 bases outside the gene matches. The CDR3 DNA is TGCGCCAGCAGCCAGGCGACAGGGTCCTCCTACGAGCAGTACTTC. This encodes CASSQATGSSYEQYF.

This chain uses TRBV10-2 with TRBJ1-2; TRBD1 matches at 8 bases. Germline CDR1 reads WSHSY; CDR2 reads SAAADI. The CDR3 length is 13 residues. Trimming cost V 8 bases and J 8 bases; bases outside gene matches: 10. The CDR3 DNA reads TGCGCCAGCGGATCCGGGACAGGAGACGGCTACACCTTC. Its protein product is CASGSGTGDGYTF.

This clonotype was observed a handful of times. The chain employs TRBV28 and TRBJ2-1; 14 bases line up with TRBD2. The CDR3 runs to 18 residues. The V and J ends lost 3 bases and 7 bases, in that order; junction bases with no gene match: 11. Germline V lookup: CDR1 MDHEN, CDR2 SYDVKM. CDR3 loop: CASSFRGLAGAVGNEQFF. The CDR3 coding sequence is TGTGCCAGCAGTTTTAGGGGACTAGCGGGAGCGGTCGGGAATGAGCAGTTCTTC.

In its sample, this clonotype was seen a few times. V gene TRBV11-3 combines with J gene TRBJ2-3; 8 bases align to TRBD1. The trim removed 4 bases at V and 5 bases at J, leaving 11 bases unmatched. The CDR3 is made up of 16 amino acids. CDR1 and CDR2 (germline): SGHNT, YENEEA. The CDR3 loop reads CASSSRHDRGGDTQYF. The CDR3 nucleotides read TGTGCCAGCAGCTCTCGCCACGACAGGGGCGGAGATACGCAGTATTTT.